A selection of T cell receptor beta chains follows, all from one sample in a study of blood T cells in healthy people across ages. TCRdb passed the 5' RACE reads through MiXCR, listing each CDR3 protein once. The sample has approximately 800,000 distinct CDR3 sequences; roughly 50% are singletons. Sequenced: blood. Source of these receptors: a young man in good health. CDR3s include the opening cysteine and the closing phenylalanine or tryptophan. A D gene is named only where the DNA matches it firmly. A clone size is listed for some rows: how often the clone was seen (once, few, many), or a class if it is expanded.

D,size,J,V,DNA,CDR3
-,-,TRBJ2-1,TRBV29-1,TGCAGCGGGGAGGCCCCGGGACTTGGGCTCAATGAGCAGTTCTTC,CSGEAPGLGLNEQFF
-,-,TRBJ1-2,TRBV20-1,TGCAGTGCTCCGTGGGGGGGGCAGTCATCTGAGGGCTACACCTTC,CSAPWGGQSSEGYTF
-,-,TRBJ2-1,TRBV20-1,TGCAGTGCCAGCAGTGGGAGCGCCTACAATGAGCAGTTCTTC,CSASSGSAYNEQFF
-,-,TRBJ2-5,TRBV3-1,TGTGCCAGCAGCCAAGAGGGGGGCAGGGGTTGGACTCTGGCTTACAATGAGCAGTACTTC,CASSQEGGRGWTLAYNEQYF
-,-,TRBJ2-7,TRBV27,TGTGCCAGCAGTCTAATGGGGGTACGTGAGGGGCTCTACGAGCAGTACTTC,CASSLMGVREGLYEQYF
-,-,TRBJ2-2,TRBV7-2,TGTGCCAGCAGCAACATACAGGGACCCGGGGAGCTGTTTTTT,CASSNIQGPGELFF
TRBD2,few,TRBJ2-1,TRBV29-1,TGCAGCGACGACCTCTCAGCGGGGGGGCCCGGTGAGCAGTTCTTC,CSDDLSAGGPGEQFF
-,-,TRBJ2-3,TRBV11-2,TGTGCCAGCAGCTTAGACGAAGCTACGCAGTATTTT,CASSLDEATQYF
-,-,TRBJ2-7,TRBV5-1,TGCGCCAGCAGCGGTGGCCCACAATCCTACGAGCAGTACTTC,CASSGGPQSYEQYF
-,-,TRBJ2-3,TRBV27,TGTGCCAGCGGCCTGGTGGCAGATACGCAGTATTTT,CASGLVADTQYF
-,-,TRBJ2-3,TRBV18,TGTGCCAGCTCACCATACGGGGGGCTCACAGATACGCAGTATTTT,CASSPYGGLTDTQYF
TRBD1,-,TRBJ2-1,TRBV20-1,TGCAGTGCCGAGGACAGGGCAGGCTACTCCTACAATGAGCAGTTCTTC,CSAEDRAGYSYNEQFF
TRBD1,-,TRBJ2-7,TRBV6-2/TRBV6-3,TGTGCCAGCAGTACCGACCGACAGGGTAGGGTCTACGAGCAGTACTTC,CASSTDRQGRVYEQYF
-,few,TRBJ1-1,TRBV3-1,TGTGCCAGCAGTCTTCCCCCGAACACTGAAGCTTTCTTT,CASSLPPNTEAFF
TRBD2,few,TRBJ2-5,TRBV7-9,TGTGCCAGCAGCCACCCCGACGGGAGGAAGTACTTC,CASSHPDGRKYF
TRBD2,-,TRBJ2-5,TRBV7-2,TGTGCCAGCAGCTTAGAAGGGACGGGGGGGACCCAGTACTTC,CASSLEGTGGTQYF
TRBD2,once,TRBJ2-5,TRBV5-1,TGCGCCAGCAGCCCGGGAGATCTAGCGGGAGGACGGGAGACCCAGTACTTC,CASSPGDLAGGRETQYF
-,few,TRBJ2-1,TRBV9,TGTGCCAGCAGCGTAGAAGACGGTTACAATGAGCAGTTCTTC,CASSVEDGYNEQFF
TRBD2,-,TRBJ2-1,TRBV7-9,TGTGCCAGCAGCCCGACTAGCGGGGGGGTTTACAATGAGCAGTTCTTC,CASSPTSGGVYNEQFF
-,few,TRBJ1-2,TRBV5-1,TGCGCCAGCAGTCCCTCAAACTATGGCTACACCTTC,CASSPSNYGYTF
TRBD1,-,TRBJ2-7,TRBV20-1,TGCAGTGCCTCCTCTGCCCGGACAGGGGGCCTGTACGAGCAGTACTTC,CSASSARTGGLYEQYF
TRBD1,once,TRBJ2-7,TRBV18,TGTGCCAGATCCCGGGACAGCCTCTCCTACGAGCAGTACTTC,CARSRDSLSYEQYF
-,few,TRBJ2-5,TRBV5-1,TGCGCCAGCAGCTTGATCCAGGGTGGAGAGACCCAGTACTTC,CASSLIQGGETQYF
TRBD1,-,TRBJ1-5,TRBV19,TGTGCCAGTAGTATACGGGGACAGAATAATCAGCCCCAGCATTTT,CASSIRGQNNQPQHF
TRBD2,-,TRBJ2-1,TRBV4-2,TGTGCCAGCAGCCCGGATTATAGCGGGGAGTACAATGAGCAGTTCTTC,CASSPDYSGEYNEQFF
-,-,TRBJ2-7,TRBV21-1,TGTGCCAGCGGCATGGGACTAGCGACCTACGAGCAGTACTTC,CASGMGLATYEQYF
TRBD1,few,TRBJ2-3,TRBV13,TGTGCCAGCAGCTCCAACCGGGACAGGGTTTCAGATACGCAGTATTTT,CASSSNRDRVSDTQYF
-,-,TRBJ1-2,TRBV4-2,TGTGCCAGCAGCCAAGGTTTCGGGAGTCCCTATGGCTACACCTTC,CASSQGFGSPYGYTF
-,-,TRBJ2-7,TRBV6-5,TGTGCCAGCAGTTACGATGGGCGCCAATCCTACGAGCAGTACTTC,CASSYDGRQSYEQYF
-,-,TRBJ2-1,TRBV2,TGTGCCAGCAAAGGGGGCGGGAGCTCCTACAATGAGCAGTTCTTC,CASKGGGSSYNEQFF
-,-,TRBJ1-1,TRBV29-1,TGCAGCGTTGAAACCCGGGCCGGGAACACTGAAGCTTTCTTT,CSVETRAGNTEAFF
TRBD1,-,TRBJ2-1,TRBV29-1,TGCAGCGTTCGAGGACAGGAGAGAAACAATGAGCAGTTCTTC,CSVRGQERNNEQFF
-,-,TRBJ2-7,TRBV20-1,TGCAGTGCGAAGCGGACGCTCTACGAGCAGTACTTC,CSAKRTLYEQYF
TRBD2,-,TRBJ2-7,TRBV5-8,TGTGCCAGCAGGGGGGTATCTAGCGGAAAATACGAGCAGTACTTC,CASRGVSSGKYEQYF
TRBD2,-,TRBJ2-3,TRBV20-1,TGCAGTGCGGGACTAGCGGGATCATTAGATACGCAGTATTTT,CSAGLAGSLDTQYF